These T cell receptor beta chains were read from a single sample in a study of T cell repertoires in aging, cancer and after chemotherapy. Each CDR3 protein is one row after TCRdb ran MiXCR on the multiplex PCR reads. The profile shows about 11,000 distinct CDR3 sequences, around 42% of them singletons. Material for sequencing was blood. All receptors come from a human donor in good health. The CDR3 runs from the conserved cysteine through the conserved F or W. The D gene is left open where the match is weak. Some rows mark clone size as missing; the rest say once, few, many or name a class of expanded clone.

TRBJ2-1 | - | - | TRBV29-1 | CSVALAGPNEQFF | TGCAGCGTTGCTCTGGCAGGGCCCAATGAGCAGTTCTTC
TRBJ1-3 | few | - | TRBV6-5 | CASSHSNTIYF | TGTGCCAGCAGTCACAGCAACACCATATATTTT
TRBJ1-1 | once | - | TRBV6-5 | CASSYSLGWRTEAFF | TGTGCCAGCAGTTACTCTTTAGGATGGAGGACTGAAGCTTTCTTT
TRBJ1-1 | few | - | TRBV29-1 | CSGVISEAFF | TGCAGCGGCGTGATCTCTGAAGCTTTCTTT
TRBJ2-1 | - | - | TRBV7-3 | CASSPTGTGIYNEQFF | TGTGCCAGCAGTCCGACCGGGACTGGAATCTACAATGAGCAGTTCTTC
TRBJ2-7 | - | TRBD2 | TRBV6-2/TRBV6-3 | CASLSGTSGYEQYF | TGTGCCAGTCTTTCCGGGACTAGCGGGTACGAGCAGTACTTC
TRBJ2-3 | few | TRBD1 | TRBV27 | CASKRQGSQYF | TGTGCCAGCAAACGACAGGGATCGCAGTATTTT
TRBJ2-3 | once | - | TRBV6-1 | CASSRTDTDTQYF | TGTGCCAGCAGTCGGACAGACACAGATACGCAGTATTTT
TRBJ2-7 | - | - | TRBV18 | CASSPLAGYEQYF | TGTGCCAGCTCACCATTAGCCGGTTACGAGCAGTACTTC
TRBJ2-3 | few | - | TRBV20-1 | CSAPGSGGTDTQYF | TGCAGTGCTCCTGGTAGCGGCGGCACAGATACGCAGTATTTT
TRBJ1-2 | - | - | TRBV27 | CASSTFITGNYGYTF | TGTGCCAGCAGTACCTTTATAACAGGGAACTATGGCTACACCTTC
TRBJ2-1 | few | - | TRBV27 | CASSLSWQGGNEQFF | TGTGCCAGCAGTTTATCTTGGCAGGGGGGCAATGAGCAGTTCTTC
TRBJ1-2 | medium-sized | - | TRBV6-1 | CASSEAGGYTF | TGTGCCAGCAGTGAAGCGGGTGGCTACACCTTC
TRBJ2-7 | few | - | TRBV6-5 | CASSDVAVGLYEQYF | TGTGCCAGCAGTGATGTAGCAGTGGGACTCTACGAGCAGTACTTC
TRBJ2-5 | few | TRBD2 | TRBV6-1 | CASNDGGGASETQYF | TGTGCCAGCAACGATGGCGGGGGGGCCTCAGAGACCCAGTACTTC
TRBJ2-3 | few | TRBD1 | TRBV4-2 | CASSPGTGVDTQYF | TGCGCCAGCAGCCCCGGGACAGGGGTAGATACGCAGTATTTT
TRBJ2-1 | - | TRBD2 | TRBV20-1 | CSAPLAGQTHNEQFF | TGCAGTGCTCCTCTAGCGGGTCAAACCCACAATGAGCAGTTCTTC
TRBJ1-2 | - | - | TRBV19 | CASSGQSKDYGYTF | TGTGCCAGTAGTGGACAGAGTAAGGACTATGGCTACACCTTC
TRBJ2-7 | - | TRBD1 | TRBV4-2 | CASSQRQGTTYEQYF | TGTGCCAGCAGCCAGAGACAGGGTACCACCTACGAGCAGTACTTC
TRBJ1-5 | - | - | TRBV19 | CASNSGGRGNQPQHF | TGTGCCAGTAACTCCGGGGGCAGGGGCAATCAGCCCCAGCATTTT
TRBJ1-3 | - | - | TRBV12-3/TRBV12-4 | CASSGAGNTIYF | TGTGCCAGCAGTGGGGCTGGAAACACCATATATTTT
TRBJ1-5 | - | - | TRBV19 | CASSWGDSNQPQHF | TGTGCCAGTAGTTGGGGGGATAGCAATCAGCCCCAGCATTTT
TRBJ2-6 | - | TRBD1 | TRBV4-1 | CASSQIQGALSANVLTF | TGCGCCAGCAGCCAAATACAGGGGGCGCTTTCGGCCAACGTCCTGACTTTC
TRBJ2-6 | - | - | TRBV5-5 | CASSLWAGSGANVLTF | TGTGCCAGCAGTTTGTGGGCAGGGTCTGGGGCCAACGTCCTGACTTTC
TRBJ2-7 | - | - | TRBV10-3 | CAIRAKGSNYEQYF | TGTGCCATCAGGGCTAAGGGGAGTAACTACGAGCAGTACTTC
TRBJ1-5 | - | - | TRBV7-9 | CASSPEGGSNQPQHF | TGTGCCAGCAGCCCGGAGGGGGGATCCAATCAGCCCCAGCATTTT
TRBJ1-3 | - | - | TRBV20-1 | CSASFAGNTIYF | TGCAGTGCTAGTTTTGCAGGAAACACCATATATTTT
TRBJ1-2 | - | - | TRBV18 | CASSPPVRVNYGYTF | TGTGCCAGCTCACCACCCGTTCGAGTAAACTATGGCTACACCTTC
TRBJ2-5 | few | - | TRBV6-5 | CASSVLRTGAETQYF | TGTGCCAGCAGTGTGCTTCGGACGGGGGCGGAGACCCAGTACTTC
TRBJ1-4 | - | - | TRBV19 | CASNGGLREKLFF | TGTGCCAGTAACGGGGGGCTTCGCGAAAAACTGTTTTTT
TRBJ1-2 | - | - | TRBV28 | CASSLRAPGGYGYTF | TGTGCCAGCAGTTTAAGGGCCCCTGGGGGCTATGGCTACACCTTC
TRBJ2-7 | - | TRBD1 | TRBV28 | CASSRYTDRVREQYF | TGTGCCAGCAGCAGATACACCGACAGGGTGCGGGAGCAGTACTTC
TRBJ2-7 | few | - | TRBV7-2 | CASSLGSYEQYF | TGTGCCAGCAGCTTAGGGTCATACGAGCAGTACTTC
TRBJ1-2 | - | - | TRBV5-6 | CASSVTRAGGYTF | TGTGCCAGCAGCGTTACTAGGGCGGGCGGCTACACCTTC
TRBJ1-2 | few | - | TRBV28 | CASSLAQGRLYGYTF | TGTGCCAGCAGTTTGGCCCAGGGGCGTCTTTATGGCTACACCTTC
TRBJ1-2 | few | TRBD1 | TRBV6-1 | CASIVQGEGGYTF | TGTGCCAGCATCGTACAGGGGGAGGGTGGCTACACCTTC
TRBJ2-2 | - | TRBD2 | TRBV4-2 | CASSQVPGLAQNTGELFF | TGTGCCAGCAGCCAAGTTCCGGGACTAGCCCAGAACACCGGGGAGCTGTTTTTT
TRBJ2-5 | once | TRBD2 | TRBV6-2/TRBV6-3 | CASSKGLDAQAQYF | TGTGCCAGCAGCAAGGGACTAGATGCTCAAGCCCAGTACTTC
TRBJ1-4 | - | - | TRBV7-2 | CASSPRRTDNEKLFF | TGTGCCAGCAGCCCCCGTAGGACAGATAATGAAAAACTGTTTTTT
TRBJ2-7 | - | - | TRBV20-1 | CSARGLSPLGDPPTYEQYF | TGCAGTGCTAGAGGCCTATCGCCTTTGGGGGACCCCCCCACCTACGAGCAGTACTTC
TRBJ1-5 | - | TRBD1 | TRBV7-2 | CASSQTGGNQPQHF | TGTGCCAGCAGCCAAACAGGGGGGAATCAGCCCCAGCATTTT
TRBJ2-3 | - | - | TRBV7-3 | CARSLAQGATDTQYF | TGTGCCAGAAGCTTAGCGCAAGGGGCCACAGATACGCAGTATTTT
TRBJ2-5 | - | - | TRBV27 | CASSPRRGETQYF | TGTGCCAGCAGTCCTCGTCGGGGGGAGACCCAGTACTTC
TRBJ1-1 | - | - | TRBV7-2 | CASSLAGWVTEAFF | TGTGCCAGCAGCTTAGCCGGCTGGGTCACTGAAGCTTTCTTT
TRBJ2-5 | - | - | TRBV20-1 | CSARLRTAWTQYF | TGCAGTGCTAGACTCCGGACCGCGTGGACCCAGTACTTC
TRBJ1-2 | few | - | TRBV24-1 | CATSEDDGRVGGYTF | TGTGCCACCAGTGAAGATGACGGAAGGGTAGGTGGCTACACCTTC
TRBJ2-3 | few | TRBD1 | TRBV19 | CASSTKGQGTDTQYF | TGTGCCAGTAGTACGAAGGGACAGGGCACAGATACGCAGTATTTT
TRBJ2-1 | - | - | TRBV28 | CASSLFWESIHNEQFF | TGTGCCAGCAGTTTATTCTGGGAATCCATACACAATGAGCAGTTCTTC
TRBJ2-3 | few | TRBD2 | TRBV19 | CASSIGLVGSDTQYF | TGTGCCAGTAGTATCGGACTAGTGGGATCAGATACGCAGTATTTT
TRBJ1-1 | - | - | TRBV6-1 | CASSRGTREAFF | TGTGCCAGCAGTCGGGGCACCCGTGAAGCTTTCTTT
TRBJ1-5 | - | - | TRBV19 | CASSIPLNQPQHF | TGTGCCAGTAGTATACCTCTGAATCAGCCCCAGCATTTT
TRBJ2-7 | - | - | TRBV28 | CASRRHRESYEQYF | TGTGCCAGCAGACGACACAGGGAGTCCTACGAGCAGTACTTC
TRBJ2-5 | - | TRBD1 | TRBV19 | CASSINEGQGHQTQYF | TGTGCCAGTAGCATTAACGAGGGACAGGGTCATCAGACCCAGTACTTC
TRBJ2-2 | - | - | TRBV4-1 | CASSHINTGELFF | TGCGCCAGCAGCCACATAAACACCGGGGAGCTGTTTTTT
TRBJ1-2 | - | TRBD1 | TRBV20-1 | CSAPGTGDYGYTF | TGCAGTGCTCCCGGGACAGGGGACTATGGCTACACCTTC